What follows is one TCR beta chain and its context. The CDR3 runs to 19 residues. With V trimmed by 5 bases and J by 4 bases, 11 bases remained unmatched. Germline values: CDR1 SGHAT, CDR2 FQNNGV. This specimen comes from a study of cytomegalovirus exposure and HLA in healthy donors. The PCR contained 60 Vbeta and 13 Jbeta primers. Sequencing used immunoSEQ multiplex PCR; TCRdb keeps in-frame clones, though not all of them. The data hold under 200,000 clones, with roughly 74% observed a single time. The clonotype comes from a woman aged 40 to 55 in good health and CMV-seropositive. Sample: PBMCs. The V call is TRBV11-2, the J call TRBJ2-6, with 13 bases fitting TRBD2. As DNA, the CDR3 is TGTGCCAGCAGCCCAGGACTAGCGGGAGTTCTAAGGGGGGCCAACGTCCTGACTTTC. Translating gives CASSPGLAGVLRGANVLTF.